What follows is one T cell receptor beta chain and its context. Its specificity is unknown. The data are from a study of cytomegalovirus exposure and HLA in healthy donors. Findings and caveats of the study: A later analysis, which compared TCR beta chains of equal frequency, found the HLA-associated ones more clonally expanded.

Primers for the PCR totalled 60 Vbeta and 13 Jbeta. Libraries were prepared by immunoSEQ multiplex PCR; TCRdb keeps only in-frame clonotypes and omits some of them. Here the sample spans some 52,000 clones, 73% being singletons. Sample: PBMCs. The receptor was derived from a man aged 18 to 30 in good health and CMV-seronegative.

Written as DNA, the CDR3 is TGCGCCAGCAGCGAACCGGGACAGGGCGTCTATGGCTACACCTTC. Amino acid sequence: CASSEPGQGVYGYTF. The V call is TRBV5-1, the J call TRBJ1-2, with 9 bases identical to TRBD1. This CDR3 comprises 15 residues. The V segment lost 4 bases and the J segment 4 bases; nucleotides outside the gene matches: 8. Germline V gene sequence: CDR1 SGHRS, CDR2 YFSETQ.